This is a list of T cell receptor beta chains from one sample in a study of CD8 T cells in ankylosing spondylitis. Each CDR3 protein is one row after TCRdb ran MiXCR on the 5' RACE reads. Altogether more than 250,000 distinct CDR3 sequences are present, 7% to 9% being singletons, with the ten largest covering more than 14%. Sample: blood, either unsorted or a sorted T cell fraction (not recorded which). The receptors derive from a male donor with ankylosing spondylitis. CDR3s leave out the opening cysteine and the closing phenylalanine or tryptophan.

j_gene,v_gene,CDR3aa
TRBJ2-1,TRBV9,ASSVAGQGAGNEQF
TRBJ2-1,TRBV18,ASSFGTGPIGNEQF
TRBJ2-7,TRBV28,ASSPIRQDEQY
TRBJ2-7,TRBV20-1,SAGDYKSYEQY
TRBJ2-1,TRBV7-2,ASGPGQGLQF
TRBJ2-6,TRBV7-9,ASSLGEGSGANVLT
TRBJ2-1,TRBV4-1,ASSQDAREIYNEQF
TRBJ2-7,TRBV20-1,SVCPWGEGHEQY
TRBJ1-5,TRBV12-3/TRBV12-4,ASTLRQRNQPQH
TRBJ2-3,TRBV7-9,ASSSQGDTQY
TRBJ2-7,TRBV3-1,ASSQDWLSTYEQY
TRBJ2-7,TRBV12-3/TRBV12-4,ASSLGRQRTEQY
TRBJ2-7,TRBV7-3,ASSLKEPFSSGSYEQY
TRBJ1-1,TRBV7-6,ASASRNTEAF
TRBJ2-1,TRBV12-3/TRBV12-4,ASSSDYYNEQF
TRBJ1-5,TRBV7-6,ASSATQGTNQPQH
TRBJ1-1,TRBV5-6,ASSPGLGTEAY
TRBJ2-1,TRBV15,ATSRVTGTRLNEQF
TRBJ2-1,TRBV5-6,ASSSALAPSYNEQF
TRBJ1-1,TRBV28,ASSLPPRMAAF
TRBJ2-7,TRBV21-1,ASSACWELYEQY
TRBJ2-7,TRBV12-3/TRBV12-4,ASSFTEREQY
TRBJ2-1,TRBV12-3/TRBV12-4,ASSGGTSPGLVYNEQF
TRBJ2-7,TRBV20-1,SASLSPSGSFTDEQY
TRBJ1-2,TRBV29-1,SVDGQGSGYT
TRBJ2-7,TRBV7-2,ASSSPRAGTEQY
TRBJ2-1,TRBV5-1,ASELGQGAMDEQF
TRBJ2-3,TRBV5-1,ASARDSSTQY
TRBJ2-1,TRBV5-6,ASSYTGTRSINEQF
TRBJ2-1,TRBV3-1,ASSQDRQLPSYNEQF
TRBJ1-1,TRBV7-2,ASSPQGGTVNTEAF
TRBJ2-1,TRBV5-1,ASSLVWASGDQANEQF
TRBJ2-5,TRBV6-1,ASKKTGVETQY
TRBJ1-1,TRBV19,ASSRGGTDHERNTEAF
TRBJ2-1,TRBV5-1,ASSILGPSNEQF
TRBJ2-1,TRBV3-1,ASSRSGREQF